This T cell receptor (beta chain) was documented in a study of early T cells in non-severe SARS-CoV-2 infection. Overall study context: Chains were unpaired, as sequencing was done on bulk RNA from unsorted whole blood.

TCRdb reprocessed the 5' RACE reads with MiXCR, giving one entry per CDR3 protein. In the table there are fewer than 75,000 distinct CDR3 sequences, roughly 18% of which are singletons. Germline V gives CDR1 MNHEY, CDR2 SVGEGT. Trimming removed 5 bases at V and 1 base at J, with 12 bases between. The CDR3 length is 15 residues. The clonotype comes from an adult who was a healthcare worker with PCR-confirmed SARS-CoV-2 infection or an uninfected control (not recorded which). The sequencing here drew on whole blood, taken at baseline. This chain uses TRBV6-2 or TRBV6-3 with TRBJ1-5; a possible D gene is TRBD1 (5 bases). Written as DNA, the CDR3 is TGTGCCAGCAGTCCCGGGACTCCGAGCAATCAGCCCCAGCATTTT. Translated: CASSPGTPSNQPQHF.